The present TCR beta chain was sequenced within a study of shared clonotypes between healthy human individuals. Researchers divided each subset's genomic DNA evenly across several immunoSEQ plates. Original methodology: Junction-only sequences without quality scores were provided by ImmunoSEQ, so filtering was different. The repertoire was sequenced with immunoSEQ multiplex PCR; TCRdb's copy has only in-frame clones and lacks some. From that table come the V and J calls and clone size; the DNA was used to work out D and trimming. Of around 2,100,000 clones listed, approximately 94% are singletons. Overall study results and limits: Naive CD4 clonotypes were shared across several donors at about 5%.

Naive CD8 populations comprised CD45RO-negative cells positively selected for CCR7, excluding terminally differentiated effector memory CD45RA+ cells. The donors, healthy adults who were HIV-negative, had experienced no recent acute infections or vaccinations. On this clone: Its target is unknown. Other DNA sequences in this sample translate to the same CDR3.

Germline CDR1 SGDLS, CDR2 YYNGEE. The CDR3 sequence is 14 residues long. With 2 bases removed from V and 1 base from J, the gap between germline ends came to 8 bases. The chain is built from TRBV9 and TRBJ2-3, with TRBD2 as a possible D gene (5 bases). This TCR derives from a man younger than 35 in good health. Sequenced material: naive CD8+ T cells sorted from blood. CDR3: CASSVDGGTDTQYF. CDR3 sequence (DNA): TGTGCCAGCAGCGTCGACGGGGGCACAGATACGCAGTATTTT.